A selection of T cell receptor beta chains follows, all from one sample in a study of blood T cell repertoires in COVID-19. Assay used: immunoSEQ multiplex PCR; TCRdb lists only in-frame clones, some missing. The sample lists about 190,000 clones, around 82% seen once, with 10% to 13% in the top ten. The specimen was peripheral blood. Receptor source: a woman of 80 years or more with active or convalescent COVID-19. Both conserved end residues are part of each CDR3. D genes are given only for firm matches. The size of a clone is reported for some rows only, either as once, few or many, or as a class for expanded clones.

d_gene | len | j_gene | abundance | v_gene | CDR3nt | CDR3aa
. | 20 | TRBJ2-1 | . | TRBV9 | TGTGCCAGCAGCGTAGATCCGACGGGCCTAGCCCAGAGCTCCTACAATGAGCAGTTCTTC | CASSVDPTGLAQSSYNEQFF
. | 17 | TRBJ2-5 | once | TRBV5-5 | TGTGCCAGCAGCTCAATGCCGCGGGACGACCCGATTGGGGCCCAGTACTTC | CASSSMPRDDPIGAQYF
. | 14 | TRBJ2-3 | . | TRBV21-1 | TGTGCCAGCAGCAAAGAAGCCAGCACAGATACGCAGTATTTT | CASSKEASTDTQYF
. | 14 | TRBJ2-7 | . | TRBV6-5 | TGTGCCAGCACCCCATCCAGTCAAACCAGCGAGCAGTACTTC | CASTPSSQTSEQYF
TRBD2 | 16 | TRBJ2-3 | few | TRBV28 | TGTGCCAGCAGTTCCCGACTAGCGGGAGATGCAGATACGCAGTATTTT | CASSSRLAGDADTQYF
. | 11 | TRBJ1-2 | . | TRBV28 | TGTGCCAGCAGTTTCGGTTCAGGCTACACCTTC | CASSFGSGYTF
. | 13 | TRBJ1-4 | . | TRBV11-3 | TGTGCCAGCAGCTTTGAGTCTAATGAAAAACTGTTTTTT | CASSFESNEKLFF
. | 15 | TRBJ2-1 | . | TRBV7-3 | TGTGCCAGCAGCTCCCGGTCCGCATCCTACAATGAGCAGTTCTTC | CASSSRSASYNEQFF
. | 17 | TRBJ1-2 | . | TRBV6-1 | TGTGCCAGCAGTGCCCCTGAAGTGAGGACAGCGGGGGATGGCTACACCTTC | CASSAPEVRTAGDGYTF
TRBD1 | 15 | TRBJ2-2 | . | TRBV28 | TGTGCCAGCACCGCGACAGGGGGCTACACCGGGGAGCTGTTTTTT | CASTATGGYTGELFF
TRBD1 | 15 | TRBJ2-7 | . | TRBV6-6 | TGTGCCAGCAGTTACCCGGGACAGGGGATTTACGAGCAGTACTTC | CASSYPGQGIYEQYF
. | 15 | TRBJ1-2 | once | TRBV28 | TGTGCCAGCAGCCCTCCCCTACTTCTGGACTATGGCTACACCTTC | CASSPPLLLDYGYTF
TRBD2 | 17 | TRBJ2-3 | . | TRBV7-6 | TGTGCCAGCAGCCCGACTAGCGGGAGGTTAGGGGCAGATACGCAGTATTTT | CASSPTSGRLGADTQYF
TRBD2 | 15 | TRBJ2-1 | . | TRBV6-5 | TGTGCCAGCAGTTACCTGGGACTAGCGGGAGGGACGCAGTTCTTC | CASSYLGLAGGTQFF
TRBD1 | 15 | TRBJ1-5 | . | TRBV4-2 | TGTGCCAGCAGCCAGCCCGGGACAGACAATCAGCCCCAGCATTTT | CASSQPGTDNQPQHF
TRBD2 | 15 | TRBJ2-5 | . | TRBV30 | TGTGCCTGCCGGGGTGGCGGGAGGGGTCGAGAGACCCAGTACTTC | CACRGGGRGRETQYF
. | 15 | TRBJ1-3 | . | TRBV5-1 | TGCGCCAGCCGAGACGGGAGGTCCTCTGGAAACACCATATATTTT | CASRDGRSSGNTIYF
. | 14 | TRBJ2-4 | . | TRBV6-5 | TGTGCCAGCAGTTCTCAGGGCGCTGGGGACATTCAGTACTTC | CASSSQGAGDIQYF
. | 13 | TRBJ1-2 | . | TRBV2 | TGTGCCAGCAGTGTAGAGGGCAGGGGTGGCTACACCTTC | CASSVEGRGGYTF
. | 13 | TRBJ1-1 | once | TRBV2 | TGTGCCAGCAGTGAACAGGGCCTCACTGAAGCTTTCTTT | CASSEQGLTEAFF
TRBD1 | 13 | TRBJ1-2 | . | TRBV30 | TGTGCCTGGTCCCGGGACAGGCCCTATGGCTACACCTTC | CAWSRDRPYGYTF
. | 14 | TRBJ2-2 | . | TRBV2 | TGTGCCAGCAGTGTTGTCAGGCACACCGGGGAGCTGTTTTTT | CASSVVRHTGELFF
TRBD1 | 12 | TRBJ1-2 | . | TRBV12-3/TRBV12-4 | TGTGCCAGCAGCCAGGACAGGTTTTTCTACACCTTC | CASSQDRFFYTF
. | 14 | TRBJ1-3 | few | TRBV5-1 | TGCGCCAGCAGCTTTGGGCGAACCGGAAACACCATATATTTT | CASSFGRTGNTIYF
. | 15 | TRBJ1-3 | . | TRBV23-1 | TGCGCCCGCCGTCCTAATGAATTCTCTGGAAACACCATATATTTT | CARRPNEFSGNTIYF
. | 17 | TRBJ2-7 | . | TRBV7-9 | TGTGCCAGCAGCTTTCCGAGGGGACGGGAGAGAGATTACGAGCAGTACTTC | CASSFPRGRERDYEQYF
TRBD1 | 13 | TRBJ1-1 | . | TRBV12-3/TRBV12-4 | TGTGCCAGCAGTCCTGGACAGGGTAGGAATGCTTTCTTT | CASSPGQGRNAFF
TRBD2 | 18 | TRBJ2-2 | . | TRBV5-6 | TGTGCCAGCAGCTTGGAGGGACTAGCGGGAGTAATGGCCGGGGAGCTGTTTTTT | CASSLEGLAGVMAGELFF
TRBD1 | 15 | TRBJ1-2 | . | TRBV28 | TGTGCCAGCAGCAAATTTGACAGGGCTGGCTATGGCTACACCTTC | CASSKFDRAGYGYTF
TRBD1 | 18 | TRBJ2-3 | . | TRBV29-1 | TGCAGCGTTGGGAGGGGTAAACTCGGGACAGGGGGCGAAGATACGCAGTATTTT | CSVGRGKLGTGGEDTQYF
. | 13 | TRBJ2-7 | . | TRBV5-5 | TGTGCCAGCAGCTTGGAGGACCGGGGCGAGCAGTACTTC | CASSLEDRGEQYF
TRBD2 | 19 | TRBJ2-3 | . | TRBV15 | TGTGCCACCAGCAGAGCTAGGACACCACTAGCGGCTAGCACAGATACGCAGTATTTT | CATSRARTPLAASTDTQYF
TRBD2 | 15 | TRBJ2-1 | . | TRBV5-1 | TGCGCCAGCAGCTTAGCGGGGGATGCTTACAGTGAGCAGTTCTTC | CASSLAGDAYSEQFF
. | 15 | TRBJ1-4 | . | TRBV5-1 | TGCGCCAGCAGCTTGGTTGGGGGCTCTAATGAAAAACTGTTTTTT | CASSLVGGSNEKLFF
TRBD2 | 18 | TRBJ2-2 | . | TRBV9 | TGTGCCAGCAGCTCCCCCCGCCTTAGCGGGAGCCTCGACGGGGAGCTGTTTTTT | CASSSPRLSGSLDGELFF
TRBD1 | 16 | TRBJ1-2 | few | TRBV19 | TGTGCCAGTAGAAACCCAGGACAGGTCCTTAACTATGGCTACACCTTC | CASRNPGQVLNYGYTF
TRBD1 | 17 | TRBJ1-2 | . | TRBV19 | TGTGCCAGTAGCCTCATGGGGGCAGGGACAGGTATGAGTGGCTACACCTTC | CASSLMGAGTGMSGYTF
TRBD1 | 12 | TRBJ1-2 | once | TRBV30 | TGTGCCTGGGAGCCCGGACAGGGGGTTGACACCTTC | CAWEPGQGVDTF
. | 15 | TRBJ1-2 | . | TRBV2 | TGTGCCAGCAGTGCGCCCGTCCAGGGGAACTATGGCTACACCTTC | CASSAPVQGNYGYTF
. | 15 | TRBJ2-7 | . | TRBV15 | TGTGCCACCAGCAGAGACCCCCTAGGTGCCTACGAGCAGTACTTC | CATSRDPLGAYEQYF
TRBD1 | 13 | TRBJ1-1 | . | TRBV2 | TGTGCCAGCAGTTATGGACAGGGCACTGAAGCTTTCTTT | CASSYGQGTEAFF
. | 15 | TRBJ1-6 | once | TRBV9 | TGTGCCAGCAGCGTCCGAGGAGACTATAATTCACCCCTCCACTTT | CASSVRGDYNSPLHF
. | 14 | TRBJ1-1 | . | TRBV11-3 | TGTGCCAGCAGCTTAGACCCGAAGAGCACTGAAGCTTTCTTT | CASSLDPKSTEAFF
TRBD1 | 15 | TRBJ1-3 | . | TRBV19 | TGTGCCAGTAGTACCGGGACAGGGCTCGGAAACACCATATATTTT | CASSTGTGLGNTIYF
. | 13 | TRBJ2-3 | . | TRBV5-1 | TGCGCCAGCAGCCCGCAGGGCACAGATACGCAGTATTTT | CASSPQGTDTQYF
TRBD1 | 14 | TRBJ2-7 | . | TRBV5-4 | TGTGCCAGCAGCCGCGGACAGGACGCCTACGAGCAGTACTTC | CASSRGQDAYEQYF
. | 12 | TRBJ1-5 | . | TRBV5-6 | TGTGCCAGCAGCTGGGGCAGCCAGCCCCAGCATTTT | CASSWGSQPQHF
. | 13 | TRBJ2-3 | . | TRBV13 | TGTGCCAGCAAACAACGAAACACAGATACGCAGTATTTT | CASKQRNTDTQYF
TRBD1 | 15 | TRBJ1-2 | . | TRBV6-6 | TGTGCCAGCAGTACGAGCAAGGGACAGGGCTATGGCTACACCTTC | CASSTSKGQGYGYTF
TRBD2 | 14 | TRBJ2-1 | few | TRBV6-5 | TGTGCCAGCAGTACACCCGGGACTAGAAGTGAGCAGTTCTTC | CASSTPGTRSEQFF
. | 14 | TRBJ2-7 | . | TRBV30 | TGTGCCTGGAGTGAGGGGCAGGGCCCCTACGAGCAGTACTTC | CAWSEGQGPYEQYF